These 2 T cell receptor beta chains share one sample of origin, sequenced in a study of shared clonotypes between healthy human individuals. Repertoires were generated with immunoSEQ multiplex PCR, while TCRdb's copy carries only in-frame clones and drops some. The sample lists hundreds of thousands of clones; 96% were seen once. Sequencing used naive CD4+ T cells sorted from blood. The subset was: CD45RA+ positively selected. The receptors derive from a woman in her twenties or thirties in good health.

The chain couples TRBV28 to TRBJ2-7, with 7 bases lining up with TRBD1. This CDR3 comprises 13 residues. J was trimmed by 4 bases and V by 6 bases; bases with no gene match: 6. Germline V gene sequence: CDR1 MDHEN, CDR2 SYDVKM. The DNA of the CDR3 is TGTGCCAGCAGGGGACAGCCGGAATACGAGCAGTACTTC. As protein: CASRGQPEYEQYF. The variable domain in full, with the rest retrieved from reference TRBV28 and TRBJ2-7, is DVKVTQSSRYLVKRTGEKVFLECVQDMDHENMFWYRQDPGLGLRLIYFSYDVKMKEKGDIPEGYSVSREKKERFSLILESASTNQTSMYLCASRGQPEYEQYFGPGTRLTVT.

The chain uses TRBV4-2 and TRBJ2-6, with 7 bases aligning to TRBD1. The V and J ends lost 7 bases and 1 base, in that order; junction bases with no gene match: 13. The CDR3 runs to 18 residues. Germline V gene lookup returns CDR1 LGHNA and CDR2 YNFKEQ. CDR3 loop: CASTPTGQRLSGANVLTF. The CDR3 DNA sequence: TGTGCCAGCACCCCGACAGGGCAACGGTTATCTGGGGCCAACGTCCTGACTTTC.